This section outlines one TCR beta chain sequence together with its context. The sample originates from a study of T cell changes during pregnancy in multiple sclerosis. Only in-frame clones appear in the TCRdb table, and some are missing; sequencing was by immunoSEQ multiplex PCR. Of roughly 65,000 clones in the sample, about 93% were seen once. The sequences come from peripheral blood, collected in the third trimester of pregnancy. This TCR was recovered from a female donor in good health, enrolled as a control in a pregnancy study.

The CDR3 here is CASSHATSGARGNTQYF. The CDR3 region has the DNA TGCGCCAGCAGCCATGCGACTAGCGGGGCGCGGGGGAATACGCAGTATTTT. This chain links TRBV4-3 with TRBJ2-3; 11 bases agree with TRBD2. This CDR3 spans 17 amino acids. Germline V gene data show CDR1 as LGHNA and CDR2 as YSLEER. Germline trimming cut 3 bases from V and 7 bases from J; bases unmatched to any gene: 12.